This T cell receptor beta chain was found in a study of shared clonotypes between healthy human individuals. Study-wide points: Richness estimates generally favored naive over memory subsets.

TCRdb keeps only in-frame clones here, not all; method: immunoSEQ multiplex PCR. The sample has about 690,000 clones; roughly 88% are singletons. Pooled CD45RO+ cells and CCR7-negative CD45RA+ TemRA cells made up CD8 memory. Germline V CDR1 and CDR2: LGHNA, YNFKEQ. CDR3 length: 15 residues. Between the trimmed V and J ends, which lost 0 bases and 5 bases, there was a span of 13 bases. Worth noting for this clone: Its antigen is not known.

The TCR sequence derives from a young man in good health. Some clones in this sample may be carry-over from other donors' samples. The specimen was memory CD8+ T cells from PBMCs. The subset: CD45RO+ cells pooled with CCR7-negative TemRA cells. The chain uses TRBV4-2 and TRBJ1-1, with D possibly TRBD1 on 5 matching bases. In DNA form, the CDR3 reads TGTGCCAGCAGCCAAGATGAGGGACCCCCAACTGAAGCTTTCTTT. Its translation is CASSQDEGPPTEAFF.